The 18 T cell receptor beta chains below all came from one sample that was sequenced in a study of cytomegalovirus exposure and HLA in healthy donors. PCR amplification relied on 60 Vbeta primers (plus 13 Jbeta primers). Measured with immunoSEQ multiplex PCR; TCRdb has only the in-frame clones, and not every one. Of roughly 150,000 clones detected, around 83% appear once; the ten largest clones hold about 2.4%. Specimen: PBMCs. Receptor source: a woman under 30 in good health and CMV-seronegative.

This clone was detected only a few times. This CDR3 reads CASSQEADTGELFF. CDR3 nucleotide sequence: TGCGCCAGCAGCCAGGAGGCGGACACCGGGGAGCTGTTTTTT. The rearrangement uses TRBV4-3 and TRBJ2-2, with a possible D match to TRBD2 (5 bases). This CDR3 spans 14 amino acids. Trimming stripped 3 bases from V and 3 bases from J, with 8 bases between. The V gene's germline CDR1 is LGHNA and CDR2 YSLEER.

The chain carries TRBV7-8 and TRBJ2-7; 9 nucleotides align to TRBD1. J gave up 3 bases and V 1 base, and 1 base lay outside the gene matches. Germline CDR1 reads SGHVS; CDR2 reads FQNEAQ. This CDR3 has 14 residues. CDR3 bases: TGTGCCAGCAGCTTAGGGGGACAGGGCTACGAGCAGTACTTC. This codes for CASSLGGQGYEQYF. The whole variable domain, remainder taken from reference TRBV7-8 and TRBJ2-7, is GAGVSQSPRYKVAKRGQDVALRCDPISGHVSLFWYQQALGQGPEFLTYFQNEAQLDKSGLPSDRFFAERPEGSVSTLKIQRTQQEDSAVYLCASSLGGQGYEQYFGPGTRLTVT.

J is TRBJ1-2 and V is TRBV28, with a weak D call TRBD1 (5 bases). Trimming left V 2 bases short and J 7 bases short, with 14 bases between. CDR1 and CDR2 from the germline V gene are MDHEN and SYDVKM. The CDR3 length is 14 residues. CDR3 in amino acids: CASSLGGTPSGYTF. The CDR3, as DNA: TGTGCCAGCAGTTTAGGAGGGACCCCTAGTGGCTACACCTTC.

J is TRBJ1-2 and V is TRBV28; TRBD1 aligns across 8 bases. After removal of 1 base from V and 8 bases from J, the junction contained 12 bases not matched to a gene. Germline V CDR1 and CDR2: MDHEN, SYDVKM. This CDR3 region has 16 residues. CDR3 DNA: TGTGCCAGCAGTTTATTTGTGTATGACAGGGGTGCAGGCTACACCTTC. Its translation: CASSLFVYDRGAGYTF.

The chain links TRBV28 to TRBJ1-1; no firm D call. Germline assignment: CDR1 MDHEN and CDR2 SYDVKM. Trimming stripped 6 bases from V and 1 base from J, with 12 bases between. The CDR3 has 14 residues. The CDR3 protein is CASSPVSSNTEAFF. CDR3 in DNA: TGTGCCAGCAGCCCCGTTTCTTCGAACACTGAAGCTTTCTTT.

The CDR3 region is CASGPGLKLTDTQYF. DNA for the CDR3: TGCGCCAGCGGGCCGGGACTTAAACTCACAGATACGCAGTATTTT. V and J are TRBV5-1 and TRBJ2-3; a possible D gene is TRBD2 (6 bases). The V and J ends lost 7 bases and 2 bases respectively, with 17 bases between them. The CDR3 sequence is 15 residues long. CDR1 SGHRS and CDR2 YFSETQ come from the germline V gene.

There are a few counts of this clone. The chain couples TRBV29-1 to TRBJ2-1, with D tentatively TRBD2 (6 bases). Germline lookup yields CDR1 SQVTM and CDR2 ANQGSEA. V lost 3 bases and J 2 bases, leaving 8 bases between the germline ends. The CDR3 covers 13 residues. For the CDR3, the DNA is TGCAGCGTTGATGCGGGACCCTACAATGAGCAGTTCTTC. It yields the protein CSVDAGPYNEQFF.

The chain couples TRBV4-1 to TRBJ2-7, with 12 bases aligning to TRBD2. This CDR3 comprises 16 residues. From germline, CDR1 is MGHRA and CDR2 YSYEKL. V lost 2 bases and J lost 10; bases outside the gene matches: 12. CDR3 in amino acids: CASSQSILAGGLAQYF. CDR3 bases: TGCGCCAGCAGCCAATCGATACTAGCGGGAGGATTGGCCCAGTACTTC.

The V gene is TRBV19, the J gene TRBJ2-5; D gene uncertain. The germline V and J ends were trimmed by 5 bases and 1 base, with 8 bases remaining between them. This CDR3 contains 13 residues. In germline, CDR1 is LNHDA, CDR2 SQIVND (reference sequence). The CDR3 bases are TGTGCCAGTAGTGGCTTGCTCCAAGAGACCCAGTACTTC. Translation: CASSGLLQETQYF.

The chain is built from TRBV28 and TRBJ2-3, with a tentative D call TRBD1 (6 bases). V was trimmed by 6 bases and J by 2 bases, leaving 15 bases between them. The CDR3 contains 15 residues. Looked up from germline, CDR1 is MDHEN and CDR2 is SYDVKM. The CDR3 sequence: CASSTTGIDTDTQYF. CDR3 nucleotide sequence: TGTGCCAGCAGCACCACAGGGATCGACACAGATACGCAGTATTTT.

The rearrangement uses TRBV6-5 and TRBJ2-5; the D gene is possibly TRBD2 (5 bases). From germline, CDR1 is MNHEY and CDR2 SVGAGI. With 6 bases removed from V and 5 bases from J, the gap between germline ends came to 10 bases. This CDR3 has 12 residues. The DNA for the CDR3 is TGTGCCAGCAGGGGAGTGGGGGAGACCCAGTACTTC. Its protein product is CASRGVGETQYF.

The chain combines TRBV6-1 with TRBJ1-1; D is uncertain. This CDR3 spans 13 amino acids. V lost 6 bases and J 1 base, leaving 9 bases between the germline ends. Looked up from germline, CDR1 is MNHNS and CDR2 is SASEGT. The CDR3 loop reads CASRAGANTEAFF. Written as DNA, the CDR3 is TGTGCCAGCAGGGCCGGAGCGAACACTGAAGCTTTCTTT.

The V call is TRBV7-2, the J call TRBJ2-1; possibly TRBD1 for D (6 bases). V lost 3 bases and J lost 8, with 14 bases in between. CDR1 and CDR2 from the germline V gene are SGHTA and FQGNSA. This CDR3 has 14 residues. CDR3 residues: CASSLGHPRDEQFF. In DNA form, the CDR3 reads TGTGCCAGCAGCTTGGGACATCCCAGGGATGAGCAGTTCTTC.

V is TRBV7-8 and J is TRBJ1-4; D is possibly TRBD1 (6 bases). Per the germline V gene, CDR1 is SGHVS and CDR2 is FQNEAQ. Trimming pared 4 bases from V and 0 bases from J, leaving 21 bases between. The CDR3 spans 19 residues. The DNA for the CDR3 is TGTGCCAGCAGCTCAACACCGCTCTGGACAGCTGCAACTAATGAAAAACTGTTTTTT. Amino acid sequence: CASSSTPLWTAATNEKLFF. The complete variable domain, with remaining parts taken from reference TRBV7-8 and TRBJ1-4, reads GAGVSQSPRYKVAKRGQDVALRCDPISGHVSLFWYQQALGQGPEFLTYFQNEAQLDKSGLPSDRFFAERPEGSVSTLKIQRTQQEDSAVYLCASSSTPLWTAATNEKLFFGSGTQLSVL.

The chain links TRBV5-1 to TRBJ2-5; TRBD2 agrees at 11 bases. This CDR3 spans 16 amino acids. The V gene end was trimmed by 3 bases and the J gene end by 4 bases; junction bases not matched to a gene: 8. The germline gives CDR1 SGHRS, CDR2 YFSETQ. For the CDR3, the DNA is TGCGCCAGCAGCTGGGGACTAGCGGAGGAGGGAGAGACCCAGTACTTC. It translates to CASSWGLAEEGETQYF.

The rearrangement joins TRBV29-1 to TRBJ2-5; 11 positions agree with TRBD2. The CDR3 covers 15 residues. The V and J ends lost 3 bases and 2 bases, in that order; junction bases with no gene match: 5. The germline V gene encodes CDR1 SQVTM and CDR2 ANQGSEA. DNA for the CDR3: TGCAGCGTTGAGGGACTAGCGGTACGACAAGAGACCCAGTACTTC. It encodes CSVEGLAVRQETQYF.

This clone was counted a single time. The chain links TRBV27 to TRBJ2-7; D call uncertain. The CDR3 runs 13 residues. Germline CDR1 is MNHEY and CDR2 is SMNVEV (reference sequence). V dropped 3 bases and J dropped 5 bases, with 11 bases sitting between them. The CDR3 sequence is CASSFSPLHEQYF. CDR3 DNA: TGTGCCAGCAGTTTCTCCCCCCTCCACGAGCAGTACTTC.

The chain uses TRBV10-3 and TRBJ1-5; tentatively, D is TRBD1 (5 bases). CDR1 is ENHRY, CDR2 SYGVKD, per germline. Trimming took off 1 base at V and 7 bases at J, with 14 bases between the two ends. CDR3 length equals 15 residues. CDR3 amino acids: CAISEFSGVGQPQHF. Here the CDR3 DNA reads TGTGCCATCAGTGAGTTTTCGGGGGTTGGCCAGCCCCAGCATTTT.